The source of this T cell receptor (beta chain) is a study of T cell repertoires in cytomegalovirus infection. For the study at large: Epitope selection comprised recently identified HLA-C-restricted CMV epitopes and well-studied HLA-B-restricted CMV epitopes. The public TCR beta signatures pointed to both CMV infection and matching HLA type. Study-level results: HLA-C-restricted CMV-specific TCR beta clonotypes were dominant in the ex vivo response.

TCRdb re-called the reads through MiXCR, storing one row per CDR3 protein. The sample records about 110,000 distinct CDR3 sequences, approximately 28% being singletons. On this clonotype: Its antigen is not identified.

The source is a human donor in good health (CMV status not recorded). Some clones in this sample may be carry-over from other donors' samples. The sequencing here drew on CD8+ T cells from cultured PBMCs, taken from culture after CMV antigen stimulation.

CDR3 DNA sequence: TGTGCCAGTAGTATCGGTGGGGGCAGCGAGCAGTACTTC. Translated, it gives CASSIGGGSEQYF. V usage is TRBV19 and J usage is TRBJ2-7, with D possibly matching TRBD1 (6 bases). The V gene's germline CDR1 is LNHDA and CDR2 SQIVND (reference sequence). The CDR3 covers 13 residues. V lost 3 bases and J lost 6, with 12 bases in between.